These 27 T cell receptor beta chains came from one sample sequenced in a study of T cell repertoires in cytomegalovirus infection (dated by TCRdb to between 2017 and 2020). The treatment or condition tag for this specimen amounts to: in vitro stimulation with specific CMV peptide epitopes to enrich CMV-specific T cells. For these receptors, no antigen is known. The sample was run on an Illumina HiSeq 1500. In-frame beta chains were kept once TCRdb had trimmed the public reads at Q25 with fastp and called clones with MiXCR. When rows share a CDR3 protein, they turn into one entry using the most common DNA and genes. The sample table shows a few hundred thousand distinct CDR3 sequences, and 30% to 35% are seen once. The ten largest make up around a sixth of the sample. Sequencing used cultured PBMCs, obtained from culture after CMV antigen stimulation. Receptors were obtained from a human donor in good health (CMV status not recorded). Some clones in this sample may be carry-over from other donors' samples.

The CDR3 protein is CASGLVLKGQGWIGELFF. The DNA for the CDR3 is TGTGCTAGTGGTTTGGTTCTAAAGGGACAGGGGTGGATCGGGGAGCTGTTTTTT. This chain links TRBV12-5 with TRBJ2-2; 10 bases fit TRBD1. The CDR3 runs 18 residues. V dropped 0 bases and J dropped 7; count of bases not matched to a gene: 11. Germline V gene data show CDR1 as LGHNT and CDR2 as FRNRAP.

The table lists this clonotype with many counts. This chain uses TRBV5-4 with TRBJ2-1; 10 positions match TRBD2. CDR3 length equals 15 residues. CDR1 SGHNT and CDR2 YYREEE come from the germline V gene (reference sequence). Losses at the gene ends were 2 bases for V and 7 bases for J; bases not matched to a gene: 6. CDR3 residues: CASSLGRTSGNEQFF. CDR3 bases: TGTGCCAGCAGCTTAGGTCGGACTAGCGGAAATGAGCAGTTCTTC.

The rearrangement uses TRBV7-9 and TRBJ2-4, with TRBD1 matching over 7 bases. CDR3 length equals 14 residues. Germline V gives CDR1 SEHNR, CDR2 FQNEAQ (reference sequence). V lost 5 bases and J lost 3; bases outside the gene matches: 4. The CDR3 DNA reads TGTGCCAGCAGCGTCCCAGGGGGCAAAAACATTCAGTACTTC. Amino acid sequence: CASSVPGGKNIQYF.

The chain carries TRBV20-1 and TRBJ2-7; D gene ambiguous. Germline CDR1 and CDR2: DFQATT and SNEGSKA (reference sequence). The V gene lost 3 bases and the J gene lost 0 bases, with 15 bases spanning the gap. This CDR3 has 15 amino acids. CDR3 bases: TGCAGTGCTAGTTTAGCCGGTGGCAACTCCTACGAGCAGTACTTC. Its translation is CSASLAGGNSYEQYF.

This clonotype was counted between two and nine times. The V and J genes are TRBV4-3 and TRBJ2-4, with unresolved D. CDR1 is LGHNA and CDR2 is YSLEER in the germline V gene. The CDR3 runs 14 residues. Trimming removed 1 base at V and 5 bases at J, with 9 bases between. The CDR3 DNA is TGCGCCAGCAGCCAAGCGGGCAGAGAAAACATTCAGTACTTC. It translates to CASSQAGRENIQYF.

This clonotype was picked up one time. Being one base from a much bigger clone, this may be a read error. The chain links TRBV7-2 to TRBJ2-1; 9 bases are a match to TRBD1. Trimming cost V 7 bases and J 7 bases; bases outside gene matches: 8. Germline CDR1 SGHTA, CDR2 FQGNSA. CDR3 length: 14 residues. The DNA for the CDR3 is TGTGCCAGCAACGCGGGACAGGGCTTTAATGAGCAGTTCTTC. This sequence encodes CASNAGQGFNEQFF. Filled out from reference TRBV7-2 and TRBJ2-1, the complete variable domain reads GAGVSQSPSNKVTEKGKDVELRCDPISGHTALYWYRQSLGQGLEFLIYFQGNSAPDKSGLPSDRFSAERTGGSVSTLTIQRTQQEDSAVYLCASNAGQGFNEQFFGPGTRLTVL.

This chain uses TRBV18 with TRBJ2-7; TRBD1 is a possible D gene (5 bases). Between the trimmed V and J ends, which lost 3 bases and 4 bases, there was a span of 13 bases. CDR3 size: 14 residues. Germline-derived CDR1 and CDR2 are KGHSH and LQKENI. For the CDR3, the DNA is TGTGCCAGCTCACCTGGTACAGGTATATACGAGCAGTACTTC. As protein: CASSPGTGIYEQYF.

The chain carries TRBV10-3 and TRBJ2-1; D not resolved. Trimming stripped 3 bases from V and 4 bases from J, with 7 bases between. In germline, CDR1 is ENHRY, CDR2 SYGVKD. CDR3 length: 13 amino acids. CDR3 sequence reads: CAISEWRYNEQFF. The CDR3 DNA reads TGTGCCATCAGTGAATGGCGGTACAATGAGCAGTTCTTC.

This clonotype appeared a few times. The rearrangement links TRBV4-3 to TRBJ2-2; D is ambiguous. With 1 base removed from V and 6 bases from J, the gap between germline ends came to 12 bases. Germline CDR1 is LGHNA and CDR2 is YSLEER. CDR3 length equals 15 residues. The CDR3 loop reads CASSQGLLGSGELFF. The CDR3 nucleotides read TGCGCCAGCAGCCAAGGCCTTTTGGGATCCGGGGAGCTGTTTTTT.

Only one count was recorded for this clonotype. V gene TRBV29-1 combines with J gene TRBJ1-1; a weak D match, TRBD1 (5 bases). CDR1 and CDR2 from the germline V gene are SQVTM and ANQGSEA. The CDR3 extends over 14 amino acids. Trimming took 2 bases from V and 4 from J, leaving 14 bases between them. CDR3 nucleotide sequence: TGCAGCGTTGAACTAAGGGTGAGGGGCACTGAAGCTTTCTTT. It specifies CSVELRVRGTEAFF.

The gene calls are TRBV19 and TRBJ2-1; 7 nucleotides match TRBD2. The V segment lost 11 bases and the J segment 7 bases; nucleotides outside the gene matches: 20. The CDR3 extends over 16 amino acids. Germline CDR1 LNHDA, CDR2 SQIVND (reference sequence). As DNA, the CDR3 is TGTGCCGTCGATTCCCGTGGAGCGGGAAGAGGTAATGAGCAGTTCTTC. Encoded protein: CAVDSRGAGRGNEQFF. The full variable domain, rest sourced from reference TRBV19 and TRBJ2-1, is DGGITQSPKYLFRKEGQNVTLSCEQNLNHDAMYWYRQDPGQGLRLIYYSQIVNDFQKGDIAEGYSVSREKKESFPLTVTSAQKNPTAFYLCAVDSRGAGRGNEQFFGPGTRLTVL.

This clonotype was picked up a small number of times. This chain connects TRBV20-1 to TRBJ2-4; D may be TRBD1 (6 bases). Trimming took off 0 bases at V and 6 bases at J, with 15 bases between the two ends. Germline V gives CDR1 DFQATT, CDR2 SNEGSKA (reference sequence). The CDR3 length is 15 residues. CDR3 DNA sequence: TGCAGTGCTAGAGATCAGGGGCAGGCCTTAAACATTCAGTACTTC. It is translated as CSARDQGQALNIQYF.

This clonotype showed up just a few times. The chain couples TRBV12-3 or TRBV12-4 to TRBJ2-3, with 9 positions matching TRBD1. With 4 bases clipped from V and 1 base from J, the junction kept 9 bases outside the gene matches. The CDR3 is 17 amino acids. CDR3 amino acids: CASSSLTGGSGTDTQYF. Here the CDR3 DNA reads TGTGCCAGCAGTTCTTTGACAGGGGGTTCCGGCACAGATACGCAGTATTTT.

This clonotype has a handful of counts. V usage is TRBV12-3 or TRBV12-4 and J usage is TRBJ2-7; D may be TRBD1 or TRBD2 (6 bases each). The germline V and J ends were trimmed by 7 bases and 2 bases, with 12 bases remaining between them. The CDR3 runs to 13 residues. Written as DNA, the CDR3 is TGTGCCAGCACCGGGGGCGCCGCCTACGAGCAGTACTTC. Residues: CASTGGAAYEQYF.

This chain connects TRBV29-1 to TRBJ2-5, with D possibly being TRBD2 (6 bases). The CDR3 contains 13 residues. Per germline, CDR1 SQVTM and CDR2 ANQGSEA. V dropped 8 bases and J dropped 4 bases, with 17 bases sitting between them. The CDR3: CSLRGLFGETQYF. The CDR3 DNA sequence: TGCAGCCTTAGAGGACTATTCGGAGAGACCCAGTACTTC.

This clonotype has only a few counts. This chain joins TRBV12-3 or TRBV12-4 and TRBJ2-1; no reliable D call. The CDR3 is 12 residues long. The ends were cut back, 7 bases at V and 8 bases at J, with 12 bases in the middle. CDR3 residues: CASTLRTDEQFF. CDR3 sequence (DNA): TGTGCCAGCACCCTTCGGACGGATGAGCAGTTCTTC.

This clonotype was counted many times. This chain joins TRBV7-2 and TRBJ2-6; D gene uncertain. Looked up from germline, CDR1 is SGHTA and CDR2 is FQGNSA. Trimming cost V 5 bases and J 1 base, with 6 bases left between them. The CDR3 spans 14 residues. The CDR3 DNA is TGTGCCAGCAGCCGATCATCTGGGGCCAACGTCCTGACTTTC. Translation gives CASSRSSGANVLTF.

The chain carries TRBV4-3 and TRBJ2-7; the D gene is possibly TRBD2 (5 bases). This CDR3 comprises 15 residues. Trimming cost V 0 bases and J 7 bases, with 16 bases left between them. CDR1 and CDR2 from the germline V gene are LGHNA and YSLEER. The CDR3 DNA reads as TGCGCCAGCAGCCAAGAGTTTGGGAAAGGGAGTGAGCAGTACTTC. Its translation: CASSQEFGKGSEQYF.

The V and J genes are TRBV5-1 and TRBJ2-1; tentatively, D is TRBD2 (6 bases). The germline gives CDR1 SGHRS, CDR2 YFSETQ. The CDR3 runs to 15 residues. The ends were cut back, 2 bases at V and 6 bases at J, with 15 bases in the middle. The CDR3 protein is CASSFPFEAGNEQFF. The CDR3 bases are TGCGCCAGCAGCTTCCCTTTTGAAGCGGGCAATGAGCAGTTCTTC.

This clonotype was detected ten times or more. The chain employs TRBV7-2 and TRBJ2-1; perhaps TRBD2 as D (6 bases). Germline-derived CDR1 and CDR2 are SGHTA and FQGNSA. V was shortened by 4 bases and J by 2 bases, with 15 bases between the two germline ends. The CDR3 spans 16 residues. CDR3 protein: CASSSWGERPYNEQFF. CDR3 DNA: TGTGCCAGCAGCTCCTGGGGGGAGCGGCCCTACAATGAGCAGTTCTTC.

The V gene is TRBV7-6, the J gene TRBJ2-2; 12 positions agree with TRBD1. CDR3 size: 16 residues. Germline-derived CDR1 and CDR2 are SGHVS and FNYEAQ. The ends lost 1 base at V and 4 bases at J; junction bases unmatched: 1. Here the CDR3 reads CASSLGDRGRTGELFF. CDR3 nucleotide sequence: TGTGCCAGCAGCTTAGGGGACAGGGGGCGCACCGGGGAGCTGTTTTTT.

The chain is built from TRBV7-8 and TRBJ1-5, with D possibly TRBD1 on 5 matching bases. The V end lost 0 bases, the J end lost 0 bases, and 9 bases lay between the germline ends. The CDR3 length is 16 residues. Germline CDR1 reads SGHVS; CDR2 reads FQNEAQ. This chain's CDR3 is CASSLARQNSNQPQHF. The CDR3 DNA reads TGTGCCAGCAGCTTAGCGCGACAGAATAGCAATCAGCCCCAGCATTTT.

CDR3 sequence (DNA): TGTGCCAGCATAGCGGGAGGTCTCAATGAGCAGTTCTTC. Its translation is CASIAGGLNEQFF. This chain connects TRBV2 to TRBJ2-1, with TRBD2 matching 10 bases. J was trimmed by 6 bases and V by 7 bases; bases with no gene match: 3. The length of the CDR3 is 13 residues. Germline V gene sequence: CDR1 SNHLY, CDR2 FYNNEI.

V is TRBV4-1 and J is TRBJ2-3; D is ambiguous. The germline V gene has CDR1 MGHRA and CDR2 YSYEKL. The CDR3 consists of 15 residues. Trimming took 1 base from V and 1 from J, leaving 9 bases between them. DNA for the CDR3: TGCGCCAGCAGCCAAGTGGGGTTGGGCACAGATACGCAGTATTTT. Its protein product is CASSQVGLGTDTQYF.

J is TRBJ2-5 and V is TRBV7-6, with D possibly TRBD2 on 6 matching bases. Looked up from germline, CDR1 is SGHVS and CDR2 is FNYEAQ. The CDR3 contains 15 residues. V was clipped by 5 bases and J by 5 bases, with 18 bases between them. The CDR3 coding sequence is TGTGCCAGCAGCACACAGATTTCTAGCGCGGAGACCCAGTACTTC. As protein: CASSTQISSAETQYF.

The chain recombines TRBV25-1 with TRBJ2-5; D is uncertain. Germline-derived CDR1 and CDR2 are MGHDK and SYGVNS. CDR3 length: 14 residues. V lost 1 base and J lost 6, with 12 bases in between. DNA of the CDR3: TGTGCCAGCAGTGAATGGGCAGGCCGGAAGACCCAGTACTTC. This gives the protein CASSEWAGRKTQYF.

This clonotype was seen a handful of times. This chain uses TRBV4-1 with TRBJ2-1; the match to TRBD2 covers 10 bases. Germline V lookup: CDR1 MGHRA, CDR2 YSYEKL. The CDR3 extends over 16 amino acids. The junction had 2 bases not matched to a gene; V was cut back by 1 base and J by 2 bases. CDR3 protein: CASSQGGLAAYNEQFF. The DNA of the CDR3 is TGCGCCAGCAGCCAAGGTGGACTAGCGGCCTACAATGAGCAGTTCTTC.